The 14 T cell receptor beta chains given below trace back to one sample, sequenced in a study of shared T cell receptors in the human thymus. This table comes from immunoSEQ multiplex PCR, and its TCRdb copy is limited to in-frame clones, with some not included. The sample consists of 700,000 to 750,000 clones, approximately 83% of them appearing once. The same data also contributed to another study, on human thymus T cells.

The sequenced material came from thymocytes. The receptors here all came from a girl under three years old with a congenital heart defect.

The chain is built from TRBV7-4 and TRBJ1-2; D call uncertain. The CDR3 runs to 13 residues. Germline V gene data show CDR1 as SGHVT and CDR2 as SQSDAQ. V dropped 1 base and J dropped 3 bases, with 6 bases sitting between them. CDR3 in amino acids: CASSLDGHYGYTF. The CDR3 DNA sequence: TGTGCCAGCAGCTTAGATGGGCACTATGGCTACACCTTC.

The CDR3, as DNA: TGTGCCAGCACCGGGACAGGGTTAAACACCGGGGAGCTGTTTTTT. It codes for CASTGTGLNTGELFF. The chain has TRBV2 and TRBJ2-2, with 9 bases aligning to TRBD1. Germline V gene data show CDR1 as SNHLY and CDR2 as FYNNEI. The V segment lost 7 bases and the J segment 2 bases; nucleotides outside the gene matches: 5. The CDR3 has 15 amino acids.

There are a few counts of this clone. Distinct nucleotide sequences in the sample also encode this CDR3. The rearrangement joins TRBV4-3 to TRBJ1-2, with 9 nucleotides matching TRBD1. Per the germline V gene, CDR1 is LGHNA and CDR2 is YSLEER. There are 16 residues in the CDR3. The junction had 8 bases not matched to a gene; V was cut back by 0 bases and J by 6 bases. CDR3 loop: CASSQEEQGAIDGYTF. In DNA, the CDR3 is TGCGCCAGCAGCCAAGAAGAACAGGGGGCTATTGATGGCTACACCTTC.

This clone was observed a few times. This chain links TRBV28 with TRBJ1-1; TRBD1 might be the D (6 bases). The germline V gene has CDR1 MDHEN and CDR2 SYDVKM. Between the trimmed V and J ends, which lost 5 bases and 2 bases, there was a span of 12 bases. The CDR3 spans 14 residues. CDR3 region: CASSDGQHNTEAFF. Written as DNA, the CDR3 is TGTGCCAGCAGTGATGGACAGCATAACACTGAAGCTTTCTTT. Drawing the rest from reference TRBV28 and TRBJ1-1, the complete variable domain is DVKVTQSSRYLVKRTGEKVFLECVQDMDHENMFWYRQDPGLGLRLIYFSYDVKMKEKGDIPEGYSVSREKKERFSLILESASTNQTSMYLCASSDGQHNTEAFFGQGTRLTVV.

The chain carries TRBV28 and TRBJ2-7, with D possibly being TRBD2 (6 bases). The V gene's germline CDR1 is MDHEN and CDR2 SYDVKM. The CDR3 contains 14 residues. Trimming removed 7 bases from V and 5 bases from J, with 18 bases in between. DNA of the CDR3: TGTGCCAGCATCATGGGAGCGGGCACTCACGAGCAGTACTTC. Protein: CASIMGAGTHEQYF.

The V and J genes are TRBV6-5 and TRBJ1-1; D not certain. This CDR3 is built from 11 residues. The V gene lost 6 bases and the J gene lost 5 bases, with 7 bases spanning the gap. The germline CDR1 and CDR2 sequences are MNHEY and SVGAGI. DNA of the CDR3: TGTGCCAGCAGGAGGAGAACTGAAGCTTTCTTT. Protein: CASRRRTEAFF.

A note on this clone: Other nucleotide sequences from this sample produce the same CDR3. The chain has TRBV12-5 and TRBJ1-1; the D gene is possibly TRBD1 (6 bases). This CDR3 has 15 residues. Trimming removed 0 bases from V and 7 bases from J, with 15 bases in between. Germline V CDR1 and CDR2: LGHNT, FRNRAP. CDR3 nucleotide sequence: TGTGCTAGTGGTTTGGTAGGGACCGACAGGAGTGAAGCTTTCTTT. Translating gives CASGLVGTDRSEAFF.

This CDR3 reads CASSGFIAGGRTDTQYF. CDR3 DNA sequence: TGTGCCAGCAGTGGATTCATAGCGGGGGGCCGCACAGATACGCAGTATTTT. The genes are TRBV28 and TRBJ2-3; TRBD2 agrees at 10 bases. This CDR3 has 17 residues. The germline CDR1 and CDR2 sequences are MDHEN and SYDVKM. Trimming removed 5 bases from V and 1 base from J; junction bases left unmatched: 9.

The CDR3 coding sequence is TGTGCCAGCAGCTTGGATTTGGCGACAGGGTGGCGAGATACGCAGTATTTT. Translation: CASSLDLATGWRDTQYF. The V gene is TRBV5-4, the J gene TRBJ2-3, with 7 bases aligning to TRBD1. The CDR3 consists of 17 residues. Germline values: CDR1 SGHNT, CDR2 YYREEE (reference sequence). The junction had 12 bases not matched to a gene; V was cut back by 0 bases and J by 5 bases.

This chain joins TRBV5-1 and TRBJ1-2; D remains unclear. This CDR3 is built from 11 residues. Trimming shortened V by 3 bases and J by 6 bases, and 6 bases separated the two germline ends. Germline V gene lookup returns CDR1 SGHRS and CDR2 YFSETQ. The CDR3 region is CASSWGDGYTF. The CDR3 DNA follows: TGCGCCAGCAGCTGGGGAGATGGCTACACCTTC.

A word on this clone: The sample holds other DNA sequences that translate to the same CDR3. The chain employs TRBV5-1 and TRBJ2-2; TRBD1 might be the D (6 bases). Trimming removed 1 base from V and 5 bases from J, with 6 bases in between. This CDR3 comprises 13 residues. Germline V lookup: CDR1 SGHRS, CDR2 YFSETQ. CDR3 nucleotides: TGCGCCAGCAGCTTGACAGGGACCGGGGAGCTGTTTTTT. Its protein is CASSLTGTGELFF.

V usage is TRBV4-1 and J usage is TRBJ2-7; D gene uncertain. Germline V gene data show CDR1 as MGHRA and CDR2 as YSYEKL. CDR3 length equals 15 residues. V gave up 0 bases and J gave up 1 base, with 10 bases separating them. CDR3 sequence reads: CASSQDAGDSYEQYF. CDR3 in DNA: TGCGCCAGCAGCCAAGACGCCGGTGATTCCTACGAGCAGTACTTC.

The chain has TRBV7-6 and TRBJ1-5; D may be TRBD1 (6 bases). Germline values: CDR1 SGHVS, CDR2 FNYEAQ. The V end was cut by 5 bases, the J end by 9 bases, with 14 bases between. The CDR3 is made up of 13 amino acids. The CDR3 protein is CASSPQGRGPQHF. CDR3 nucleotide sequence: TGTGCCAGCAGCCCCCAGGGGCGTGGGCCCCAGCATTTT.

The chain has TRBV7-6 and TRBJ1-2; no definite D call. V was clipped by 5 bases and J by 8 bases, with 15 bases between them. CDR3 length: 13 amino acids. The V gene's germline CDR1 is SGHVS and CDR2 FNYEAQ. CDR3 bases: TGTGCCAGCAGCGCTTGGAAAGAGGAAGGCTACACCTTC. As protein: CASSAWKEEGYTF. Full variable domain (rest looked up from reference TRBV7-6 and TRBJ1-2): GAGVSQSPRYKVTKRGQDVALRCDPISGHVSLYWYRQALGQGPEFLTYFNYEAQQDKSGLPNDRFSAERPEGSISTLTIQRTEQRDSAMYRCASSAWKEEGYTFGSGTRLTVV.